This T cell receptor (beta chain) came from a study of response to subunit inactivated influenza vaccine. J gave up 7 bases and V 4 bases, and 12 bases lay outside the gene matches. This CDR3 comprises 16 residues. Study-level results: It was suggested by the authors that few new T cells are recruited by each seasonal influenza vaccination.

TCRdb re-analysed the RT-PCR reads in MiXCR, keeping a single row per CDR3 protein. The repertoire holds about 500,000 distinct CDR3 sequences, with 15% to 20% as singletons. This clonotype came up a few times. The antigen remains undetermined. Sequences were derived from CD4+ T cells sorted from PBMCs, sampled about 24 months after vaccination. The TCR comes from a man aged 45 to 70 who received an inactivated influenza vaccine. This chain uses TRBV12-3 or TRBV12-4 with TRBJ2-3; 9 bases fit TRBD2. The CDR3 sequence is CASSSFSGGLANTQYF. The CDR3 DNA reads as TGTGCCAGCAGTTCCTTCAGCGGGGGGCTGGCCAATACGCAGTATTTT.